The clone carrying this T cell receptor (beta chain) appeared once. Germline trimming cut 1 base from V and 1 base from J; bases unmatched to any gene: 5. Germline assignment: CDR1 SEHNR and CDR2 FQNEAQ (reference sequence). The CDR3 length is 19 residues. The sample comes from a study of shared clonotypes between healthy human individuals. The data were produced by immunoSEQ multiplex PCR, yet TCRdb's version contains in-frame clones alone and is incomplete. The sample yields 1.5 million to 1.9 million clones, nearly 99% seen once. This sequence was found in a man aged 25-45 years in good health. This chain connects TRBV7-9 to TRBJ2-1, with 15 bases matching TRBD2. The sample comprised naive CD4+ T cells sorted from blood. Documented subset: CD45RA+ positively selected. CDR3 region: CASSLGTSGRVGSYNEQFF. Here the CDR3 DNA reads TGTGCCAGCAGCTTAGGGACTAGCGGGAGGGTAGGGTCCTACAATGAGCAGTTCTTC.